The 32 T cell receptor beta chains listed next were all sequenced from one sample in a study of cytomegalovirus exposure and HLA in healthy donors. Libraries were prepared by immunoSEQ multiplex PCR; TCRdb keeps only in-frame clonotypes and omits some of them. Counted here are about 150,000 clones, about nine tenths occurring once; the ten biggest clones make up approximately 0.7%. The sequenced sample consisted of PBMCs. Receptor source: a man between 18 and 29 years old in good health and CMV-seronegative.

The rearrangement uses TRBV4-1 and TRBJ2-7; 11 positions match TRBD1. CDR1 MGHRA and CDR2 YSYEKL come from the germline V gene. J was trimmed by 1 base and V by 3 bases; bases with no gene match: 5. This CDR3 comprises 16 residues. Here the CDR3 DNA reads TGCGCCAGCAGCCAGGTAGGGACAGGGGGTTCCTACGAGCAGTACTTC. Amino acid sequence: CASSQVGTGGSYEQYF.

The rearrangement links TRBV25-1 to TRBJ2-7; 7 nucleotides align to TRBD1. Losses at the gene ends were 2 bases for V and 6 bases for J; bases not matched to a gene: 4. Germline V CDR1 and CDR2: MGHDK, SYGVNS. The CDR3 runs 13 residues. CDR3 nucleotides: TGTGCCAGCAGTGAACCAGGGGGTGCCGAGCAGTACTTC. Protein product: CASSEPGGAEQYF.

In this sample, this clone turned up a few times. The CDR3 sequence is CASSRTSDSPDGYTF. CDR3 coding DNA: TGTGCCAGCAGCCGTACCTCGGACAGTCCGGATGGCTACACCTTC. The chain has TRBV6-6 and TRBJ1-2; weak D call: TRBD1 (6 bases). The V gene lost 6 bases and the J gene lost 6 bases, with 20 bases spanning the gap. Germline V gene sequence: CDR1 MNHNY, CDR2 SVGAGI (reference sequence). The length of the CDR3 is 15 residues.

In this sample, this clone turned up once. The rearrangement links TRBV6-5 to TRBJ2-5; no clear D. The CDR3 has 11 residues. V dropped 6 bases and J dropped 7 bases, with 9 bases sitting between them. Germline V gene lookup returns CDR1 MNHEY and CDR2 SVGAGI. CDR3 in amino acids: CASSNPVTQYF. The CDR3 DNA reads TGTGCCAGCAGCAACCCGGTGACCCAGTACTTC.

The chain recombines TRBV18 with TRBJ1-2, with 10 positions matching TRBD1. The CDR3 covers 17 residues. J gave up 3 bases and V 0 bases, and 7 bases lay outside the gene matches. From germline, CDR1 is KGHSH and CDR2 LQKENI. CDR3 in DNA: TGTGCCAGCTCACCACCGGGACAGGGGTTCGGTTACTATGGCTACACCTTC. Its translation: CASSPPGQGFGYYGYTF.

V gene TRBV7-9 combines with J gene TRBJ2-1, with D hard to call. Germline V gives CDR1 SEHNR, CDR2 FQNEAQ (reference sequence). The V and J ends lost 5 bases and 6 bases respectively, with 17 bases between them. This CDR3 contains 15 residues. The CDR3 DNA is TGTGCCAGCAGCCCGCCCTTGCGGTTGGGCAATGAGCAGTTCTTC. Translated, it gives CASSPPLRLGNEQFF.

This CDR3 is CASSSLGLAGAYEQYV. CDR3 in DNA: TGTGCCAGCAGCTCTCTCGGTCTAGCGGGCGCCTACGAGCAGTACGTC. This sequence joins TRBV5-6 and TRBJ2-7, with 8 bases fitting TRBD2. Germline V gene data show CDR1 as SGHDT and CDR2 as YYEEEE. The junction had 10 bases not matched to a gene; V was cut back by 3 bases and J by 2 bases. This CDR3 contains 16 residues.

V and J are TRBV7-9 and TRBJ1-4, with a weak D call TRBD1 (5 bases). Germline CDR1 is SEHNR and CDR2 is FQNEAQ (reference sequence). The ends were cut back, 3 bases at V and 7 bases at J, with 12 bases in the middle. The CDR3 has 14 residues. This chain's CDR3 is CASSFTWRGEKLFF. The CDR3 nucleotides are TGTGCCAGCAGCTTTACGTGGAGGGGTGAAAAACTGTTTTTT. The entire variable domain, with the rest obtained from reference TRBV7-9 and TRBJ1-4, is as follows: DTGVSQNPRHKITKRGQNVTFRCDPISEHNRLYWYRQTLGQGPEFLTYFQNEAQLEKSRLLSDRFSAERPKGSFSTLEIQRTEQGDSAMYLCASSFTWRGEKLFFGSGTQLSVL.

V gene TRBV6-6 combines with J gene TRBJ1-3, with a possible D match to TRBD1 (6 bases). V dropped 7 bases and J dropped 1 base, with 17 bases sitting between them. Germline CDR1 reads MNHNY; CDR2 reads SVGAGI (reference sequence). There are 16 residues in the CDR3. CDR3 coding DNA: TGTGCCAGCATTGGGGTCAACAGGGTTTCTGGAAACACCATATATTTT. Translation: CASIGVNRVSGNTIYF.

The count of this clone is one. The chain is built from TRBV27 and TRBJ2-3; 10 positions agree with TRBD2. Germline loops: CDR1 MNHEY, CDR2 SMNVEV (reference sequence). J lost 7 bases, V lost 7 bases, and 8 bases had no gene match. The CDR3 length is 14 residues. In DNA, the CDR3 is TGTGCCAGCATTCCAGCGGGAGGGATTCATACGCAGTATTTT. The encoded protein is CASIPAGGIHTQYF.

This rearrangement joins TRBV27 to TRBJ2-3; 13 positions match TRBD2. This CDR3 comprises 17 residues. Germline CDR1 reads MNHEY; CDR2 reads SMNVEV (reference sequence). V shed 6 bases, J shed 2 bases, and the junction held 8 bases outside the gene matches. The CDR3 DNA sequence: TGTGCCAGCAGAAAGCCGGGACTAGCGGGGCTCACAGATACGCAGTATTTT. Translating it yields CASRKPGLAGLTDTQYF.

V usage is TRBV7-9 and J usage is TRBJ2-1; 14 nucleotides align to TRBD2. The CDR3 consists of 17 residues. With 7 bases clipped from V and 8 bases from J, the junction kept 13 bases outside the gene matches. Germline V gene data show CDR1 as SEHNR and CDR2 as FQNEAQ (reference sequence). The CDR3 loop reads CASILDGTSGREYEQFF. Here the CDR3 DNA reads TGTGCCAGCATCCTGGATGGGACTAGCGGGAGAGAGTATGAGCAGTTCTTC.

The V gene is TRBV5-4, the J gene TRBJ1-2; 10 nucleotides line up with TRBD1. CDR3 length: 15 amino acids. Unmatched junction bases numbered 7, after V lost 3 bases and J lost 5 bases. CDR1 is SGHNT and CDR2 is YYREEE in the germline V gene (reference sequence). The CDR3 reads CASSSRQGASYGYTF. The CDR3 DNA is TGTGCCAGCAGCTCTAGACAGGGGGCTTCGTATGGCTACACCTTC.

This clone has only one observation. This chain's CDR3 is CASSHGEAEAFF. The CDR3 nucleotides are TGCGCCAGCAGCCACGGGGAGGCTGAAGCTTTCTTT. The V call is TRBV4-1, the J call TRBJ1-1; no reliable D call. Per the germline V gene, CDR1 is MGHRA and CDR2 is YSYEKL. Between the trimmed V and J ends, which lost 3 bases and 6 bases, there was a span of 8 bases. CDR3 size: 12 residues.

In nucleotides, the CDR3 is TGTGCCAGTAGTATAGGAACAGGAAGGAACACTGAAGCTTTCTTT. Its translation is CASSIGTGRNTEAFF. V is TRBV19 and J is TRBJ1-1, with D possibly TRBD1 on 5 matching bases. The germline V gene has CDR1 LNHDA and CDR2 SQIVND (reference sequence). The V and J ends lost 1 base and 1 base respectively, with 10 bases between them. The CDR3 consists of 15 residues.

This clone was seen a handful of times. The chain uses TRBV19 and TRBJ1-1; D is perhaps TRBD1 (5 bases). The CDR3 runs to 15 residues. Germline loops: CDR1 LNHDA, CDR2 SQIVND (reference sequence). V was cut by 8 bases and J by 7 bases, with 23 bases left in between. CDR3 residues: CASGALGGGSGEAFF. The CDR3 nucleotides read TGTGCCAGTGGCGCGTTGGGGGGTGGTTCTGGTGAAGCTTTCTTT.

V gene TRBV5-6 combines with J gene TRBJ2-7; 7 bases are shared with TRBD1. Germline V gene lookup returns CDR1 SGHDT and CDR2 YYEEEE. The J segment lost 12 bases and the V segment lost 0 bases, leaving 15 bases of the junction unmatched. The CDR3 length is 15 residues. CDR3 loop: CASSLGTGGLRVTYF. The CDR3 nucleotides read TGTGCCAGCAGCTTGGGGACAGGAGGCCTACGAGTGACGTACTTC.

The chain couples TRBV7-3 to TRBJ2-5; tentative D call: TRBD2 (6 bases). Looked up from germline, CDR1 is SGHTA and CDR2 is FQGTGA. V was shortened by 3 bases and J by 5 bases, with 10 bases between the two germline ends. CDR3 length: 13 amino acids. The CDR3: CASSFGTGETQYF. Here the CDR3 DNA reads TGTGCCAGCAGCTTCGGGACTGGCGAGACCCAGTACTTC.

V and J are TRBV27 and TRBJ1-4; 7 bases are shared with TRBD1. The V gene's germline CDR1 is MNHEY and CDR2 SMNVEV (reference sequence). The V segment lost 5 bases and the J segment 2 bases; nucleotides outside the gene matches: 5. The CDR3 covers 15 residues. The chain's CDR3 is CASSPRQGTNEKLFF. In DNA form, the CDR3 reads TGTGCCAGCAGTCCTCGACAGGGTACTAATGAAAAACTGTTTTTT.

The V gene is TRBV5-6, the J gene TRBJ2-2; 9 nucleotides agree with TRBD1. The V and J ends lost 3 bases and 4 bases, in that order; junction bases with no gene match: 10. The germline gives CDR1 SGHDT, CDR2 YYEEEE. The CDR3 has 17 residues. This CDR3 reads CASSWNHRGLVTGELFF. CDR3 sequence (DNA): TGTGCCAGCAGCTGGAACCACAGGGGGCTCGTCACCGGGGAGCTGTTTTTT.

The CDR3 nucleotides read TGTGCCAGCAGCTTGACTAGCGGGAGTTACAATGAGCAGTTCTTC. It specifies CASSLTSGSYNEQFF. The rearrangement joins TRBV5-4 to TRBJ2-1; 11 bases are a match to TRBD2. CDR3 length: 15 amino acids. V gave up 1 base and J gave up 4 bases; unmatched junction bases: 1. CDR1 SGHNT and CDR2 YYREEE come from the germline V gene (reference sequence).

The chain joins TRBV7-2 to TRBJ2-1; D might be TRBD1 (6 bases). The V and J ends lost 4 bases and 2 bases respectively, with 12 bases between them. This CDR3 has 15 amino acids. Germline V gene data show CDR1 as SGHTA and CDR2 as FQGNSA. The CDR3 spells CASSYQGSPYNEQFF. The CDR3 DNA reads TGTGCCAGCAGCTACCAGGGGAGTCCCTACAATGAGCAGTTCTTC.

V usage is TRBV7-2 and J usage is TRBJ2-7; TRBD2 matches at 14 bases. Germline values: CDR1 SGHTA, CDR2 FQGNSA. This CDR3 has 15 amino acids. Trimming at V came to 1 base and at J to 7 bases, leaving 3 bases not matched to a gene. The DNA for the CDR3 is TGTGCCAGCAGCTTAGGACTAGCGGGAGGGTGGGAGCAGTACGTC. It translates to CASSLGLAGGWEQYV.

The chain carries TRBV6-5 and TRBJ2-5; D perhaps matches TRBD2 (5 bases). Trimming took 10 bases from V and 1 from J, leaving 16 bases between them. This CDR3 has 14 residues. Per germline, CDR1 MNHEY and CDR2 SVGAGI. CDR3 DNA sequence: TGTGCCACCTCCGGGCTAGCAACCCAAGAGACCCAGTACTTC. This translates into CATSGLATQETQYF.

The chain carries TRBV7-9 and TRBJ1-2; weak D call: TRBD1 (6 bases). Germline V CDR1 and CDR2: SEHNR, FQNEAQ (reference sequence). This CDR3 has 15 amino acids. V lost 1 base and J 2 bases, leaving 11 bases between the germline ends. CDR3 nucleotides: TGTGCCAGCAGCTTAGTGGCTACAGGGAACTATGGCTACACCTTC. Amino acid sequence: CASSLVATGNYGYTF.

The gene calls are TRBV5-6 and TRBJ1-1; 9 nucleotides match TRBD1. J was trimmed by 4 bases and V by 2 bases; bases with no gene match: 6. Germline assignment: CDR1 SGHDT and CDR2 YYEEEE. This CDR3 spans 15 amino acids. CDR3 amino acids: CASSFTGGDFTEAFF. The CDR3 nucleotides read TGTGCCAGCAGCTTCACAGGGGGCGATTTCACTGAAGCTTTCTTT.

The V call is TRBV21-1, the J call TRBJ2-7; TRBD2, the D gene given by the table, was not confirmed from the DNA. TRBV21-1 is recorded as a pseudogene. CDR3 length equals 14 residues. CDR3 sequence (DNA): TGTGCCAGCAGCCGAAGGAGTCCCTCCTACGAGCAGTACGTC. Protein product: CASSRRSPSYEQYV.

The rearrangement joins TRBV14 to TRBJ1-1, with D unresolved. Germline CDR1 and CDR2: SGHDN and FVKESK. This CDR3 comprises 16 residues. V was pared by 1 base and J by 4 bases, with 16 bases between. CDR3 sequence reads: CASSQVIRGRVTEAFF. CDR3 sequence (DNA): TGTGCCAGCAGCCAAGTGATTCGGGGTAGGGTCACTGAAGCTTTCTTT.

This chain joins TRBV9 and TRBJ1-3, with 8 bases identical to TRBD1. The CDR3 runs 19 residues. V shed 3 bases, J shed 3 bases, and the junction held 17 bases outside the gene matches. The germline V gene has CDR1 SGDLS and CDR2 YYNGEE. CDR3 DNA sequence: TGTGCCAGCAGCGCCTCCTCCTCCCCCCAGGGGGCCAATGGAAACACCATATATTTT. Translation: CASSASSSPQGANGNTIYF.

The chain links TRBV15 to TRBJ1-1; TRBD1 agrees at 8 bases. Per the germline V gene, CDR1 is LNHNV and CDR2 is YYDKDF (reference sequence). After removal of 4 bases from V and 5 bases from J, the junction contained 6 bases not matched to a gene. The CDR3 consists of 14 residues. The CDR3 DNA reads as TGTGCCACCAGCACCAGGGGGCGGGGGACTGAAGCTTTCTTT. Its protein is CATSTRGRGTEAFF. The full variable domain, rest sourced from reference TRBV15 and TRBJ1-1, is DAMVIQNPRYQVTQFGKPVTLSCSQTLNHNVMYWYQQKSSQAPKLLFHYYDKDFNNEADTPDNFQSRRPNTSFCFLDIRSPGLGDTAMYLCATSTRGRGTEAFFGQGTRLTVV.

Comment on this clone: The sample has other DNA sequences that encode this CDR3 too. V is TRBV7-2 and J is TRBJ2-7, with no clear D. Germline loops: CDR1 SGHTA, CDR2 FQGNSA. This CDR3 comprises 13 residues. V was pared by 1 base and J by 3 bases, with 7 bases between. The CDR3 DNA reads TGTGCCAGCAGCTTAGGCGCAGGCTACGAGCAGTACGTC. Protein product: CASSLGAGYEQYV.

This rearrangement joins TRBV6-1 to TRBJ1-3; no definite D call. Germline CDR1 reads MNHNS; CDR2 reads SASEGT. Between the trimmed V and J ends, which lost 2 bases and 7 bases, there was a span of 15 bases. CDR3 length: 15 amino acids. The CDR3 is CASSESTAPVNTIYF. The CDR3 DNA follows: TGTGCCAGCAGTGAATCTACAGCTCCGGTGAACACCATATATTTT.